The source of this TCR beta chain is a study of T cells in Graves' hyperthyroidism and ophthalmopathy. This clonotype has a count of ten or more. Its antigen is not identified. Fresh peripheral blood, roughly 9.3 ml, was the source of the PBMCs. TCR beta CDR3 regions were amplified from RNA. An initial round of RT-PCR targeting the TCR CDR3 relied on the HTBI primer set. TCRdb analysed the multiplex PCR reads with MiXCR anew, one entry per CDR3 protein. The data hold more than 500,000 distinct CDR3 sequences, with about 16% observed a single time. V shed 0 bases, J shed 7 bases, and the junction held 7 bases outside the gene matches. The CDR3 runs to 16 residues. CDR1 and CDR2 (germline): KGHSH, LQKENI. Overall study results and limits: The model anticipated ophthalmopathy a median about 7 months pre-onset.

The J gene is TRBJ2-2, the V gene TRBV18; 8 bases are a match to TRBD2. The clonotype comes from a woman aged 25 to 39 with Graves' ophthalmopathy. Sequencing was performed on blood. The CDR3 sequence is CASSPPSTGGIGELFF. CDR3 nucleotide sequence: TGTGCCAGCTCACCACCGTCGACGGGAGGGATCGGGGAGCTGTTTTTT.